Only a few counts were recorded for the clone carrying this T cell receptor beta chain. The sample comes from a study of blood T cell repertoires in COVID-19. Sequencing used immunoSEQ multiplex PCR; TCRdb keeps in-frame clones, though not all of them. Of 300,000 or so clones detected, 86% appear once; the ten largest clones hold under 2%. CDR3 size: 15 residues. CDR1 ENHRY and CDR2 SYGVKD come from the germline V gene. Trimming at V came to 7 bases and at J to 1 base, leaving 9 bases not matched to a gene. The chain couples TRBV10-3 to TRBJ1-1; TRBD1 matches at 7 bases. The TCR was taken from a woman between 45 and 60 years old with acute or convalescent COVID-19. Sample: peripheral blood. CDR3 DNA: TGTGCCATCACTGAAACCGGGACAGAGAACACTGAAGCTTTCTTT. Residues: CAITETGTENTEAFF.